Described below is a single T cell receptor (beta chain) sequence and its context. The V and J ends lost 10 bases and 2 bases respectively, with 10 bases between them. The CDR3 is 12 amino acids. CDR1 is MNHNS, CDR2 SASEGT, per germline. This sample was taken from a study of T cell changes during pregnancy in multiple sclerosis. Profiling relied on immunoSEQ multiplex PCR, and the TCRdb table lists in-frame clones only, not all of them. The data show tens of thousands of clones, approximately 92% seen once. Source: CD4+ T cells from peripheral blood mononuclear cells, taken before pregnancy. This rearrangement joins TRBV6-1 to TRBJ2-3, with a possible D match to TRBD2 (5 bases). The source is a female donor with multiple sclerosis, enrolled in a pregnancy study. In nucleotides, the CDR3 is TGTGCCACTACTAGGGCCACAGATACGCAGTATTTT. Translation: CATTRATDTQYF.